A selection of T cell receptor beta chains follows, all from one sample in a study of blood T cell repertoires in COVID-19. Clones were sequenced by immunoSEQ multiplex PCR, and TCRdb holds only the in-frame ones, with some missing. Among hundreds of thousands of clones listed, around 92% were seen once. The sequencing input was peripheral blood. These receptors all come from a woman in her twenties or thirties with COVID-19, enrolled during active disease. Each CDR3 is given without its conserved first and last residue. The D gene is left open where the match is weak.

d_call v_call cdr3_aa
TRBD1 TRBV2 ASSEDRGDTEAF
. TRBV7-8 ASSLVQALNSPLH
TRBD2 TRBV3-1/TRBV3-2 ASSTLAGETQY
. TRBV28 ASNPGGAQTGELF
. TRBV12-3/TRBV12-4 ASSSDKRASLH
TRBD2 TRBV27 ASSLGPREGTTYNEQF
TRBD1 TRBV2 ASSEHRGRNEQF
. TRBV6-1 ASSALKGESQETQY
. TRBV4-1 ASSQEQRVGETQY
. TRBV28 ASSPPRENTEAF
TRBD2 TRBV28 ASSRLAGGQEAQY
. TRBV4-1 ASRQRLGQGTEAF
. TRBV5-4 ASSWRGEYQETQY
. TRBV25-1 ASSEWSGGNHGYT
. TRBV20-1 SASVRFTDTQY
TRBD1 TRBV28 ASSGRQGKNIQY
. TRBV29-1 SVEIRGEQF
. TRBV4-2 ASSQRQVLYNSPLH
. TRBV27 ASGRLNEAF
. TRBV6-5 ASSPFGAVGSPLH
. TRBV6-6 ASSYSQERLNYGYT
TRBD2 TRBV28 ASSRGLATDTQY
. TRBV6-1 ASSEGGQYSNQPQH
. TRBV19 ASSIGSSGNTIY
. TRBV10-1 ASSESTGGNQPQH
. TRBV4-1 ASSQYSRETQY
TRBD2 TRBV14 ASSHRRLAGGTGELF
TRBD2 TRBV25-1 ASSTVAGATPYNEQF
. TRBV10-3 ASRSGEGGYGYT
. TRBV28 ASSHRDTYQPQH
TRBD1 TRBV12-3/TRBV12-4 ASSYTGVGYT
. TRBV6-5 ASSSGDSVSSEQF
. TRBV18 ASSPPGQGGEETQY
TRBD2 TRBV19 ASSSGLAGGPDTQY
TRBD1 TRBV6-2/TRBV6-3 ASSQGAVQPQH
. TRBV7-9 ASSRDYNEQF
. TRBV27 ASSLSRGVTDTQY
TRBD1 TRBV7-2 ASSAGGGNQPQH
. TRBV19 ASSKDSGTQY
TRBD1 TRBV7-8 ASSSGQGGETQY
. TRBV3-1/TRBV3-2 ASSQRGQRTGELF
. TRBV3-1/TRBV3-2 ASSQTQGIGELF
. TRBV19 ASSIELSGRGETQY
. TRBV6-5 ASSPRANYGYT
. TRBV28 ASSPFISLRGGSNTEAF
TRBD1 TRBV19 ASSPGTGTKETQY
TRBD1 TRBV29-1 SVGDRFQETQY
. TRBV5-4 ASSLQGSSSPLH
. TRBV19 ASSSGEGYLMVGYT
. TRBV6-6 ASSYGGNTEAF
. TRBV5-1 ASSSGTADTQY
TRBD1 TRBV9 ASSPQGQGAADTQY
. TRBV7-9 ASSPGQEDIQY
. TRBV5-1 ASSFGGSGNTIY
. TRBV4-2 ASGSSGITGELF
. TRBV5-1 ASSSVGENTEAF
TRBD1 TRBV6-5 ASSRRQGVVEAF